The 19 T cell receptor beta chains listed next were all sequenced from one sample in a study of OX40 agonist ivuxolimab in advanced cancers. Clones were read by immunoSEQ multiplex PCR, and TCRdb kept only the in-frame ones, dropping some. The sample yields 15,000 to 25,000 clones, around 90% seen once. The starting material was CD4+ or CD8+ T cells sorted from blood, obtained in a trial of the OX40 agonist ivuxolimab. The receptors shown here come from an adult with an advanced solid tumor such as melanoma, head and neck, liver or kidney cancer.

This clone appeared a single time. The CDR3 here is CASSGGPYQETQYF. CDR3 coding DNA: TGTGCCAGCAGTGGGGGTCCGTACCAAGAGACCCAGTACTTC. The chain links TRBV11-3 to TRBJ2-5, with D perhaps being TRBD1 or TRBD2 (5 bases each). This CDR3 has 14 residues. Germline V gene data show CDR1 as SGHNT and CDR2 as YENEEA. V dropped 6 bases and J dropped 0 bases, with 11 bases sitting between them.

The chain joins TRBV10-3 to TRBJ2-7; D gene unclear. Trimming cost V 8 bases and J 5 bases, with 16 bases left between them. The germline gives CDR1 ENHRY, CDR2 SYGVKD. CDR3 length: 13 residues. CDR3 in amino acids: CAIATDLKDEQYF. CDR3 bases: TGTGCCATCGCTACCGACTTAAAGGACGAGCAGTACTTC.

The chain combines TRBV4-1 with TRBJ2-7; D is unclear. This CDR3 spans 16 amino acids. V was shortened by 4 bases and J by 2 bases, with 18 bases between the two germline ends. The V gene's germline CDR1 is MGHRA and CDR2 YSYEKL. The CDR3 reads CASSPLPVDLAYEQYF. CDR3 sequence (DNA): TGCGCCAGCAGCCCCCTCCCGGTAGACTTGGCCTACGAGCAGTACTTC.

By share, this clone ranks as medium-sized. The CDR3 DNA sequence: TGTGCCAGCAGCCCAACCTGGGGATTCGGGAACACTGAAGCTTTCTTT. This encodes CASSPTWGFGNTEAFF. V gene TRBV7-9 combines with J gene TRBJ1-1; no clear D gene. The germline gives CDR1 SEHNR, CDR2 FQNEAQ (reference sequence). Trimming took 5 bases from V and 1 from J, leaving 17 bases between them. There are 16 residues in the CDR3.

V gene TRBV19 combines with J gene TRBJ2-2; D gene ambiguous. The V and J ends lost 4 bases and 3 bases respectively, with 15 bases between them. The CDR3 is made up of 16 amino acids. Germline CDR1 is LNHDA and CDR2 is SQIVND (reference sequence). The CDR3 nucleotides read TGTGCCAGTAGTAGATGGACGCTCTCTCACACCGGGGAGCTGTTTTTT. Translation: CASSRWTLSHTGELFF. Full variable domain (remainder filled in from reference TRBV19 and TRBJ2-2): DGGITQSPKYLFRKEGQNVTLSCEQNLNHDAMYWYRQDPGQGLRLIYYSQIVNDFQKGDIAEGYSVSREKKESFPLTVTSAQKNPTAFYLCASSRWTLSHTGELFFGEGSRLTVL.

This clone was observed a handful of times. The gene calls are TRBV9 and TRBJ1-1; no reliable D call. There are 12 residues in the CDR3. Per germline, CDR1 SGDLS and CDR2 YYNGEE. V gave up 4 bases and J gave up 3 bases, with 7 bases separating them. The CDR3 bases are TGTGCCAGCAGCCCAGACGACACTGAAGCTTTCTTT. Protein product: CASSPDDTEAFF.

The genes are TRBV6-5 and TRBJ2-7; D not resolved. The CDR3 runs 13 residues. V was trimmed by 0 bases and J by 1 base, leaving 4 bases between them. Germline CDR1 reads MNHEY; CDR2 reads SVGAGI. CDR3 amino acids: CASSYSGSYEQYF. CDR3 DNA sequence: TGTGCCAGCAGTTACTCTGGGTCCTACGAGCAGTACTTC.

The chain uses TRBV9 and TRBJ2-2; D unclear. Germline CDR1 is SGDLS and CDR2 is YYNGEE. The CDR3 covers 11 residues. Trimming removed 3 bases from V and 6 bases from J, with 3 bases in between. The CDR3 region is CASSEPGELFF. The CDR3 DNA is TGTGCCAGCAGCGAACCCGGGGAGCTGTTTTTT.

The chain is built from TRBV30 and TRBJ2-1; D gene unclear. V dropped 4 bases and J dropped 2 bases, with 18 bases sitting between them. This CDR3 has 16 residues. Germline V gives CDR1 GTSNPN, CDR2 SVGIG (reference sequence). The chain's CDR3 is CAWNRPGHQTYNEQFF. As DNA, the CDR3 is TGTGCCTGGAACCGCCCTGGGCACCAGACCTACAATGAGCAGTTCTTC.

V gene TRBV5-8 combines with J gene TRBJ2-5, with no clear D. Germline CDR1 and CDR2: SGHTS and YDEGEE. Trimming shortened V by 7 bases and J by 2 bases, and 12 bases separated the two germline ends. CDR3 length: 13 amino acids. The DNA for the CDR3 is TGTGCCAGCTCCGACATTTTTCAAGAGACCCAGTACTTC. Translating gives CASSDIFQETQYF.

J is TRBJ2-2 and V is TRBV5-1; 8 bases line up with TRBD2. The CDR3 covers 16 residues. V lost 2 bases, J lost 2 bases, and 5 bases stayed unmatched. Per germline, CDR1 SGHRS and CDR2 YFSETQ. CDR3 coding DNA: TGCGCCAGCAGCTTCACGGCGGGAGGTAACACCGGGGAGCTGTTTTTT. This translates into CASSFTAGGNTGELFF.

This clone was recorded once. This rearrangement joins TRBV19 to TRBJ1-5; 7 positions agree with TRBD1. CDR3 length: 14 amino acids. Germline assignment: CDR1 LNHDA and CDR2 SQIVND (reference sequence). Germline trimming cut 5 bases from V and 1 base from J; bases unmatched to any gene: 2. For the CDR3, the DNA is TGTGCCAGTAGTTTCAGGGGGAGCAATCAGCCCCAGCATTTT. Translation gives CASSFRGSNQPQHF.

This chain joins TRBV7-9 and TRBJ2-6; the match to TRBD2 covers 10 bases. Germline values: CDR1 SEHNR, CDR2 FQNEAQ (reference sequence). The CDR3 has 15 amino acids. V lost 6 bases and J lost 1; bases outside the gene matches: 0. CDR3 DNA sequence: TGTGCCAGCAGGACTAGCGGGTCTGGGGCCAACGTCCTGACTTTC. Protein: CASRTSGSGANVLTF.

The chain couples TRBV29-1 to TRBJ2-3; maybe TRBD1 (5 bases). The V and J ends lost 0 bases and 4 bases respectively, with 11 bases between them. Germline CDR1 is SQVTM and CDR2 is ANQGSEA. The CDR3 totals 14 residues. The CDR3 loop reads CSVEDDLGADTQYF. The CDR3 coding sequence is TGCAGCGTTGAAGATGACCTAGGGGCAGATACGCAGTATTTT.

The gene calls are TRBV15 and TRBJ1-5; TRBD1 matches at 7 bases. In germline, CDR1 is LNHNV, CDR2 YYDKDF (reference sequence). J lost 5 bases, V lost 5 bases, and 6 bases had no gene match. The CDR3 has 14 amino acids. CDR3 sequence (DNA): TGTGCCACCAGCCTCCAGGGGGAGGATCAGCCCCAGCATTTT. This codes for CATSLQGEDQPQHF.

The genes are TRBV7-9 and TRBJ2-3; D remains ambiguous. The CDR3 loop spans 14 amino acids. Germline-derived CDR1 and CDR2 are SEHNR and FQNEAQ (reference sequence). Deletions cut 6 bases from V and 4 bases from J, with 14 bases between. CDR3 sequence reads: CASSLATVPDTQYF. The CDR3 DNA follows: TGTGCCAGCAGTCTCGCGACCGTACCAGATACGCAGTATTTT.

The rearrangement joins TRBV4-2 to TRBJ2-7; D might be TRBD1 or TRBD2, each matching 5 bases. The CDR3 sequence is 14 residues long. The germline gives CDR1 LGHNA, CDR2 YNFKEQ. The V and J ends lost 0 bases and 4 bases respectively, with 10 bases between them. For the CDR3, the DNA is TGTGCCAGCAGCCAAGACGGGGCGGTTTACGAGCAGTACTTC. Amino acids: CASSQDGAVYEQYF.

In this sample, this clone turned up a few times. This rearrangement joins TRBV7-9 to TRBJ2-3; D is unclear. Trimming pared 5 bases from V and 1 base from J, leaving 7 bases between. CDR3 size: 13 residues. Germline V gives CDR1 SEHNR, CDR2 FQNEAQ (reference sequence). CDR3 region: CASSLVGTDTQYF. DNA for the CDR3: TGTGCCAGCAGCCTCGTGGGCACAGATACGCAGTATTTT.

V usage is TRBV4-3 and J usage is TRBJ1-2; D remains ambiguous. Germline lookup yields CDR1 LGHNA and CDR2 YSLEER. Deletions cut 1 base from V and 2 bases from J, with 11 bases between. The length of the CDR3 is 15 residues. For the CDR3, the DNA is TGCGCCAGCAGCCAAGGGGTCAGGCTGAACTATGGCTACACCTTC. This codes for CASSQGVRLNYGYTF.